Shown below are 16 T cell receptor beta chains from a single sample sequenced in a study of Ad26.COV2.S vaccination and SARS-CoV-2 variants (dated by TCRdb to the early 2020s). In the paper's terms, the treatment or condition label means: around 19 received Ad26.COV2.S at low or high dose, single or two shots; five or six received placebo; per-sample allocation not given. For vaccine and placebo recipients, repertoires were sequenced using samples collected on day 63 after the first injection. The library was generated by the immunoSEQ multiplex PCR assay. TCRdb's version of the immuneACCESS table is confined to in-frame rearrangements and falls short of the full clone set. An unresolved V gene accounts for under half of the shortfall where checked; the remainder is of unknown origin. This sample has around 400,000 clones in its table, and about nine tenths of those were observed once. Approximately 12% of the sample is held by the ten biggest clonotypes.

The sequenced sample was peripheral blood, obtained in a trial of Ad26.COV2.S vaccine versus placebo. The source of these receptors is a person between 18 and 60 years old who received the Ad26.COV2.S COVID-19 vaccine or a placebo.

This sequence joins TRBV19 and TRBJ2-5; TRBD1 might be the D (5 bases). Trimming removed 8 bases at V and 0 bases at J, with 19 bases between. The CDR3 runs 16 residues. Germline CDR1 and CDR2: LNHDA and SQIVND (reference sequence). The CDR3 nucleotides are TGTGCCAGTCATCCTAGGGGCGATTGGTACCAAGAGACCCAGTACTTC. It specifies CASHPRGDWYQETQYF.

This chain links TRBV6-4 with TRBJ2-7; 8 nucleotides agree with TRBD1. CDR1 is MRHNA, CDR2 SNTAGT, per germline. The ends lost 5 bases at V and 7 bases at J; junction bases unmatched: 10. The CDR3 extends over 14 amino acids. This CDR3 reads CASSKPGQEREQYF. The CDR3 DNA follows: TGTGCCAGCAGTAAGCCGGGACAGGAGAGGGAGCAGTACTTC.

The sample holds a few counts of this clone. As DNA, the CDR3 is TGTGCCAGTAGTATTTACGGACAGGGGAGCACAGATACGCAGTATTTT. Its protein product is CASSIYGQGSTDTQYF. The V gene is TRBV19, the J gene TRBJ2-3; 9 bases are shared with TRBD1. Germline assignment: CDR1 LNHDA and CDR2 SQIVND (reference sequence). The ends lost 3 bases at V and 0 bases at J; junction bases unmatched: 4. This CDR3 has 16 amino acids.

This clone appeared once. V is TRBV5-1 and J is TRBJ2-3; the match to TRBD2 covers 10 bases. From germline, CDR1 is SGHRS and CDR2 YFSETQ. J gave up 4 bases and V 2 bases, and 7 bases lay outside the gene matches. The CDR3 loop spans 16 amino acids. CDR3: CASSLGLAGVADTQYF. The CDR3 nucleotides read TGCGCCAGCAGCTTAGGTCTAGCGGGAGTTGCAGATACGCAGTATTTT.

The V gene is TRBV9, the J gene TRBJ2-7; D remains unclear. Germline assignment: CDR1 SGDLS and CDR2 YYNGEE. V lost 0 bases to trimming and J lost 4 bases, with 17 bases between them. The CDR3 is 16 amino acids. CDR3 sequence (DNA): TGTGCCAGCAGCGTAGCAGCGACACCCGAAGGTTACGAGCAGTACTTC. Translating it yields CASSVAATPEGYEQYF.

This clone was seen once. The V gene is TRBV9, the J gene TRBJ2-2; D is uncertain. V was cut by 0 bases and J by 0 bases, with 9 bases left in between. In germline, CDR1 is SGDLS, CDR2 YYNGEE. The CDR3 runs to 16 residues. The CDR3 DNA follows: TGTGCCAGCAGCGTAGTGGCGGCGGCGAACACCGGGGAGCTGTTTTTT. Amino acids: CASSVVAAANTGELFF.

This sequence joins TRBV19 and TRBJ2-7; 7 bases line up with TRBD1. The J segment lost 2 bases and the V segment lost 4 bases, leaving 8 bases of the junction unmatched. Germline CDR1 LNHDA, CDR2 SQIVND (reference sequence). The length of the CDR3 is 15 residues. CDR3 in DNA: TGTGCCAGTAGTAGTGGGGCAGGGGGTCCCTACGAGCAGTACTTC. The encoded protein is CASSSGAGGPYEQYF.

The J gene is TRBJ1-4, the V gene TRBV29-1; the D is unclear. Germline V gives CDR1 SQVTM, CDR2 ANQGSEA. CDR3 length equals 13 residues. With 4 bases removed from V and 5 bases from J, the gap between germline ends came to 11 bases. CDR3 loop: CSVAPDGNEKLFF. The CDR3 DNA follows: TGCAGCGTTGCCCCGGACGGGAATGAAAAACTGTTTTTT.

The chain couples TRBV9 to TRBJ2-5; perhaps TRBD2 as D (5 bases). This CDR3 contains 14 residues. CDR1 is SGDLS and CDR2 is YYNGEE in the germline V gene. The V and J ends lost 6 bases and 4 bases respectively, with 16 bases between them. CDR3 DNA sequence: TGTGCCAGCATGAGCAGGAGGACGACAGAGACCCAGTACTTC. Translation gives CASMSRRTTETQYF.

The chain links TRBV4-3 to TRBJ1-1; unclear D gene. Per germline, CDR1 LGHNA and CDR2 YSLEER. This CDR3 region has 15 residues. Trimming removed 5 bases at V and 0 bases at J, with 13 bases between. In nucleotides, the CDR3 is TGCGCCAGCAGCAGGGAAACACTCATGAACACTGAAGCTTTCTTT. Translating it yields CASSRETLMNTEAFF.

The chain is built from TRBV18 and TRBJ2-1, with TRBD2 identical over 7 bases. The ends lost 3 bases at V and 4 bases at J; junction bases unmatched: 3. Looked up from germline, CDR1 is KGHSH and CDR2 is LQKENI. This CDR3 is built from 14 residues. The DNA of the CDR3 is TGTGCCAGCTCACCCCCTAGCGGATACAATGAGCAGTTCTTC. It specifies CASSPPSGYNEQFF.

The genes are TRBV5-5 and TRBJ2-5; perhaps TRBD1 as D (6 bases). This CDR3 has 14 amino acids. CDR1 SGHKS and CDR2 YYEKEE come from the germline V gene (reference sequence). V was cut by 0 bases and J by 5 bases, with 11 bases left in between. The chain's CDR3 is CASSLVGGSETQYF. The CDR3 DNA follows: TGTGCCAGCAGCTTGGTTGGGGGCTCGGAGACCCAGTACTTC.

The chain recombines TRBV5-6 with TRBJ2-7, with TRBD1 as a possible D gene (6 bases). Germline CDR1 and CDR2: SGHDT and YYEEEE. Trimming removed 1 base at V and 2 bases at J, with 10 bases between. The CDR3 is 14 amino acids. CDR3 amino acids: CASSLTGSPYEQYF. DNA of the CDR3: TGTGCCAGCAGCTTGACAGGGTCTCCCTACGAGCAGTACTTC.

The chain joins TRBV6-5 to TRBJ1-5; D remains unclear. V lost 9 bases to trimming and J lost 5 bases, with 14 bases between them. This CDR3 contains 13 residues. The germline V gene has CDR1 MNHEY and CDR2 SVGAGI. Here the CDR3 reads CASRDIPHQPQHF. In DNA form, the CDR3 reads TGTGCCAGTCGGGATATCCCTCATCAGCCCCAGCATTTT.

The V gene is TRBV7-2, the J gene TRBJ2-1, with a tentative D call TRBD1 (6 bases). CDR1 SGHTA and CDR2 FQGNSA come from the germline V gene. Trimming took 6 bases from V and 9 from J, leaving 21 bases between them. There are 15 residues in the CDR3. CDR3 coding DNA: TGTGCCAGCAGTCAATCCGGGACACCAGGCGGTGAGCAGTTCTTC. Encoded protein: CASSQSGTPGGEQFF.

This clone has a single count. The genes are TRBV27 and TRBJ1-6; D gene ambiguous. Per the germline V gene, CDR1 is MNHEY and CDR2 is SMNVEV (reference sequence). V was pared by 7 bases and J by 6 bases, with 10 bases between. This CDR3 is built from 13 residues. CDR3 amino acids: CASTRSVNSPLHF. The DNA of the CDR3 is TGTGCCAGCACCCGTTCCGTTAATTCACCCCTCCACTTT.